Listed here are 24 T cell receptor beta chains from one sample, sequenced in a study of T-cell reconstitution after alpha-beta-depleted transplantation in children. Preparation of the TCRbeta library involved a method that used unique molecular identifiers. TCRdb reprocessed the PCR reads with MiXCR, giving one entry per CDR3 protein. This sample yields approximately 490,000 distinct CDR3 sequences, of which around 13% are seen a single time; around 6.1% belongs to the top ten. The source material was PBMCs from the stem cell graft donor, sampled from the stem cell graft. The receptors here all came from a human donor who donated a stem cell graft to a child with combined immunodeficiency.

CDR3 residues: CSAQGLTFSYNEQFF. The CDR3 bases are TGCAGCGCCCAGGGACTGACCTTTTCCTACAATGAGCAGTTCTTC. The J gene is TRBJ2-1, the V gene TRBV29-1; tentative D call: TRBD2 (6 bases). The germline V and J ends were trimmed by 7 bases and 1 base, with 17 bases remaining between them. CDR3 length equals 15 residues. Germline V gives CDR1 SQVTM, CDR2 ANQGSEA.

In its sample, this clonotype was seen a few times. The V and J genes are TRBV10-3 and TRBJ2-2; a possible D gene is TRBD2 (6 bases). CDR1 is ENHRY, CDR2 SYGVKD, per germline. V dropped 8 bases and J dropped 5 bases, with 24 bases sitting between them. The CDR3 has 17 amino acids. The CDR3 here is CAIRSPSRGPGTGELFF. Here the CDR3 DNA reads TGTGCCATCCGGTCGCCCTCGCGGGGTCCGGGGACCGGGGAGCTGTTTTTT.

This clonotype came up a few times. The chain employs TRBV10-3 and TRBJ1-2; D gene unclear. Germline values: CDR1 ENHRY, CDR2 SYGVKD. CDR3 length: 13 residues. V was clipped by 7 bases and J by 1 base, with 10 bases between them. Here the CDR3 reads CAITGDFNYGYTF. In DNA form, the CDR3 reads TGTGCCATCACCGGGGATTTTAACTATGGCTACACCTTC.

V gene TRBV7-6 combines with J gene TRBJ2-7; 10 positions match TRBD2. V shed 1 base, J shed 6 bases, and the junction held 3 bases outside the gene matches. Germline V gives CDR1 SGHVS, CDR2 FNYEAQ. CDR3 length equals 14 residues. The CDR3 bases are TGTGCCAGCAGCTTAGTAGCGGGAGGTTCCGAGCAGTACTTC. It codes for CASSLVAGGSEQYF.

The rearrangement links TRBV12-3 or TRBV12-4 to TRBJ2-5; TRBD2 agrees at 9 bases. The CDR3 is 15 residues long. With 6 bases clipped from V and 2 bases from J, the junction kept 7 bases outside the gene matches. The CDR3 loop reads CASSQLAGKQETQYF. The CDR3 nucleotides read TGTGCCAGCAGCCAACTAGCGGGTAAACAAGAGACCCAGTACTTC.

At least ten counts were recorded for this clonotype. The chain couples TRBV7-2 to TRBJ2-7; D is perhaps TRBD2 (6 bases). The CDR3 length is 15 residues. Trimming removed 3 bases from V and 0 bases from J, with 12 bases in between. Looked up from germline, CDR1 is SGHTA and CDR2 is FQGNSA. The CDR3 region is CASSLWRDDSYEQYF. CDR3 nucleotide sequence: TGTGCCAGCAGCTTGTGGCGGGACGACTCCTACGAGCAGTACTTC. The complete variable domain, with remaining parts taken from reference TRBV7-2 and TRBJ2-7, reads GAGVSQSPSNKVTEKGKDVELRCDPISGHTALYWYRQSLGQGLEFLIYFQGNSAPDKSGLPSDRFSAERTGGSVSTLTIQRTQQEDSAVYLCASSLWRDDSYEQYFGPGTRLTVT.

This clonotype was found many times. The gene calls are TRBV29-1 and TRBJ2-2; TRBD2 is a possible D gene (6 bases). Trimming cost V 4 bases and J 3 bases, with 18 bases left between them. The CDR3 loop spans 16 amino acids. Germline V gene lookup returns CDR1 SQVTM and CDR2 ANQGSEA. Here the CDR3 DNA reads TGCAGCGTTGGCCCTGGAGGGTGGTGGGACACCGGGGAGCTGTTTTTT. It codes for CSVGPGGWWDTGELFF.

The V call is TRBV2, the J call TRBJ1-6; 7 bases are shared with TRBD1. The CDR3 extends over 12 amino acids. CDR1 is SNHLY and CDR2 is FYNNEI in the germline V gene. V was pared by 6 bases and J by 7 bases, with 0 bases of the junction left unmatched. Here the CDR3 DNA reads TGTGCCAGCAGGGGACAGAATTCACCCCTCCACTTT. Residues: CASRGQNSPLHF.

As to this clonotype: With a much larger clone just one base away, this may be a read error. The V gene is TRBV7-2, the J gene TRBJ2-1; TRBD2 is a possible D gene (6 bases). Germline V gene sequence: CDR1 SGHTA, CDR2 FQGNSA. The CDR3 is made up of 13 amino acids. The CDR3 DNA sequence: TGTGCCAACAGCCCCGGACTATACAATGAGCAGTTCTTC. Protein sequence: CANSPGLYNEQFF.

The V call is TRBV28, the J call TRBJ2-7; TRBD2 aligns across 8 bases. The CDR3 totals 15 residues. Germline lookup yields CDR1 MDHEN and CDR2 SYDVKM. Unmatched junction bases numbered 5, after V lost 2 bases and J lost 2 bases. CDR3 sequence (DNA): TGTGCCAGCAGTTTAGCGGGGGGCAGCACCTACGAGCAGTACTTC. It codes for CASSLAGGSTYEQYF.

This clonotype came up many times. The chain is built from TRBV29-1 and TRBJ2-1, with a tentative D call TRBD2 (5 bases). The CDR3 spans 14 residues. Germline CDR1 SQVTM, CDR2 ANQGSEA. With 6 bases removed from V and 0 bases from J, the gap between germline ends came to 12 bases. CDR3 amino acids: CSVSTRRSYNEQFF. The CDR3 coding sequence is TGCAGCGTCTCAACTAGACGCTCCTACAATGAGCAGTTCTTC.

Many counts were recorded for this clonotype. The rearrangement uses TRBV12-3 or TRBV12-4 and TRBJ2-3; possibly TRBD1 or TRBD2 for D (5 bases each). The V gene lost 5 bases and the J gene lost 3 bases, with 21 bases spanning the gap. This CDR3 spans 17 amino acids. CDR3 coding DNA: TGTGCCAGCAGTCCTCCTACAGGTGGGGGAAGAACAGATACGCAGTATTTT. It codes for CASSPPTGGGRTDTQYF.

The chain links TRBV24-1 to TRBJ2-2; 7 bases are shared with TRBD2. J lost 5 bases, V lost 1 base, and 6 bases had no gene match. CDR1 and CDR2 (germline): KGHDR, SFDVKD. The length of the CDR3 is 16 residues. Written as DNA, the CDR3 is TGTGCCACCAGTGATTTTGGGAGGGAGAGGACCGGGGAGCTGTTTTTT. Its protein is CATSDFGRERTGELFF.

V and J are TRBV25-1 and TRBJ2-7; TRBD1 matches 10 bases. V lost 3 bases to trimming and J lost 2 bases; unmatched junction nucleotides: 4. Germline loops: CDR1 MGHDK, CDR2 SYGVNS. The CDR3 has 15 amino acids. As DNA, the CDR3 is TGTGCCAGCAGTGACGGGGACAGGGGAGCCTACGAGCAGTACTTC. Protein product: CASSDGDRGAYEQYF.

This clonotype was observed a handful of times. The chain has TRBV3-1 and TRBJ2-5; D not resolved. The CDR3 runs 15 residues. Trimming left V 2 bases short and J 5 bases short, with 15 bases between. Germline values: CDR1 LGHDT, CDR2 YNNKEL (reference sequence). CDR3 sequence: CASSQNGIARETQYF. The CDR3 DNA reads as TGTGCCAGCAGCCAAAATGGGATAGCACGGGAGACCCAGTACTTC.

The chain carries TRBV18 and TRBJ2-1; D perhaps matches TRBD2 (5 bases). This CDR3 spans 17 amino acids. CDR1 KGHSH and CDR2 LQKENI come from the germline V gene. The V end was cut by 9 bases, the J end by 0 bases, with 21 bases between. The CDR3 DNA reads TGTGCCAGTAGCACTAGGGCAGCGGTGAGCTCCTACAATGAGCAGTTCTTC. This gives the protein CASSTRAAVSSYNEQFF.

This sequence joins TRBV3-1 and TRBJ1-1; D not resolved. Trimming took 5 bases from V and 0 from J, leaving 10 bases between them. Germline CDR1 and CDR2: LGHDT and YNNKEL (reference sequence). This CDR3 comprises 14 residues. CDR3 region: CASSSSGLNTEAFF. The CDR3 DNA follows: TGTGCCAGCAGCTCTTCAGGCCTGAACACTGAAGCTTTCTTT.

The chain combines TRBV28 with TRBJ2-3; 9 bases match TRBD2. This CDR3 spans 16 amino acids. J lost 4 bases, V lost 6 bases, and 11 bases had no gene match. The V gene's germline CDR1 is MDHEN and CDR2 SYDVKM. The CDR3 DNA reads as TGTGCCAGCAGAAGCGGGGGGAGACCAGGGCCAGATACGCAGTATTTT. Its translation is CASRSGGRPGPDTQYF.

This clonotype was seen repeatedly, ten times or more. CDR3 loop: CASSQVGQGAYEQYF. The CDR3 region has the DNA TGCGCCAGCAGCCAAGTTGGACAGGGCGCCTACGAGCAGTACTTC. The chain employs TRBV4-3 and TRBJ2-7; 8 nucleotides align to TRBD1. CDR1 is LGHNA and CDR2 is YSLEER in the germline V gene. The CDR3 extends over 15 amino acids. V shed 1 base, J shed 2 bases, and the junction held 4 bases outside the gene matches.

The chain couples TRBV6-2 or TRBV6-3 to TRBJ1-5; a possible D gene is TRBD1 (5 bases). The CDR3 sequence is 16 residues long. The V gene's germline CDR1 is MNHEY and CDR2 SVGEGT. V lost 2 bases, J lost 4 bases, and 15 bases lay in between. DNA for the CDR3: TGTGCCAGCAGTTACGGCGGTAGGGGATGGAATCAGCCCCAGCATTTT. Its protein is CASSYGGRGWNQPQHF.

The V call is TRBV9, the J call TRBJ2-2; no firm D call. The CDR3 contains 16 residues. V was cut by 4 bases and J by 0 bases, with 13 bases left in between. Germline V gene lookup returns CDR1 SGDLS and CDR2 YYNGEE. The CDR3 nucleotides are TGTGCCAGCAGCCCCCGTACCGTTCCGAACACCGGGGAGCTGTTTTTT. It is translated as CASSPRTVPNTGELFF.

This clonotype was seen only a few times. V gene TRBV12-3 or TRBV12-4 combines with J gene TRBJ2-5, with no clear D. V was pared by 0 bases and J by 1 base, with 6 bases between. This CDR3 has 14 amino acids. In DNA, the CDR3 is TGTGCCAGCAGTTTAGCCCAGCTCCAAGAGACCCAGTACTTC. Amino acid sequence: CASSLAQLQETQYF.

The chain joins TRBV6-2 or TRBV6-3 to TRBJ2-3; tentatively, D is TRBD1 or TRBD2 (5 bases each). This CDR3 is 15 amino acids long. The ends were cut back, 7 bases at V and 5 bases at J, with 19 bases in the middle. CDR1 is MNHEY and CDR2 is SVGEGT in the germline V gene. The CDR3 protein is CASTYRTPEGDTQYF. Written as DNA, the CDR3 is TGTGCCAGCACCTACAGGACCCCCGAGGGAGATACGCAGTATTTT.

This clonotype was counted ten times or more. The V gene is TRBV4-2, the J gene TRBJ2-5; TRBD2 matches at 7 bases. This CDR3 spans 17 amino acids. From germline, CDR1 is LGHNA and CDR2 YNFKEQ. J gave up 1 base and V 4 bases, and 12 bases lay outside the gene matches. The CDR3 DNA reads as TGTGCCAGCAGCCCCCTAGGTGGGGGGGAAGGCCAAGAGACCCAGTACTTC. This gives the protein CASSPLGGGEGQETQYF.